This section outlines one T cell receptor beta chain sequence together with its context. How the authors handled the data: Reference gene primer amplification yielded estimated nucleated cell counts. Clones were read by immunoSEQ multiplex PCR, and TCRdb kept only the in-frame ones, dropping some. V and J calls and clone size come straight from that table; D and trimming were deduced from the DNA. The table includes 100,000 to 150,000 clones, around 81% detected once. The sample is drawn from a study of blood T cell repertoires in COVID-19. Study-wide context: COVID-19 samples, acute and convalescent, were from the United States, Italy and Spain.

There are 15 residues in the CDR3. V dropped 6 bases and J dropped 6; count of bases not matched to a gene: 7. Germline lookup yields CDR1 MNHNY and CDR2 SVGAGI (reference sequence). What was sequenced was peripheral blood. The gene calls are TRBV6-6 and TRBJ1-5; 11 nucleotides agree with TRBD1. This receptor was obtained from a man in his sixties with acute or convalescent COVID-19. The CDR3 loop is CASRSGTGGVQPQHF. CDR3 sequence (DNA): TGTGCCAGCAGGTCCGGGACAGGGGGGGTTCAGCCCCAGCATTTT.